This record concerns one T cell receptor beta chain sequence. This sample stems from a study of blood T cell repertoires in COVID-19. Study background: Researchers got acute and convalescent COVID-19 samples from the United States, Italy and Spain.

Individuals aged about 18 to 89 years were recruited from some 26 US areas. Participants were placed into cohorts based on the clinical history they reported. What the recovered Cohort 3 donors had was two negative PCRs, clearance, or symptom resolution. Germline CDR1 reads SGHDT; CDR2 reads YYEEEE. V gave up 2 bases and J gave up 6 bases, with 8 bases separating them. The CDR3 consists of 12 residues. Generated by immunoSEQ multiplex PCR, the TCRdb table keeps only in-frame clones and is missing some. The table has approximately 180,000 clones, about 72% seen once; the top ten hold 17%. Sequencing used PBMCs or T cells enriched from blood (not recorded which). The chain has TRBV5-6 and TRBJ1-2, with D hard to call. This sequence was found in a woman in her 50s who had recovered from COVID-19. CDR3 region: CASSLAGNGYTF. CDR3 DNA sequence: TGTGCCAGCAGCTTAGCCGGGAATGGCTACACCTTC.